This record looks at one TCR beta chain sequence and its context. This entry is derived from a study of PD-1 blockade in classical Hodgkin lymphoma. The table came from immunoSEQ multiplex PCR; TCRdb's copy has only in-frame clones and leaves some out. The sample lists roughly 19,000 clones; approximately 88% were seen once. Following autologous stem cell transplantation, relapse occurred in every patient, and exposure to brentuximab vedotin varied. Per germline, CDR1 SGHTS and CDR2 YDEGEE. The V segment lost 4 bases and the J segment 0 bases; nucleotides outside the gene matches: 4. This CDR3 region has 15 residues.

This sample comprised peripheral blood mononuclear cells (PBMCs), obtained at baseline. V gene TRBV5-8 combines with J gene TRBJ2-1; 7 bases align to TRBD1. This clonotype was obtained from a human donor with classical Hodgkin lymphoma. The CDR3 is CASSHRDSSYNEQFF. The CDR3 DNA is TGTGCCAGCAGCCATCGGGACAGCTCCTACAATGAGCAGTTCTTC.